This T cell receptor beta chain was identified during a study of OX40 agonist ivuxolimab in advanced cancers. Data came from immunoSEQ multiplex PCR; TCRdb stores just in-frame clones and leaves some out. The table records about 19,000 clones, 80% to 95% of them present only once. Germline V gene data show CDR1 as MNHNS and CDR2 as SASEGT. The length of the CDR3 is 15 residues. Unmatched junction bases numbered 11, after V lost 7 bases and J lost 3 bases. The sequence came from an adult with an advanced solid tumor such as melanoma, head and neck, liver or kidney cancer. Here the sequenced sample was CD4+ or CD8+ T cells sorted from blood, taken in a trial of the OX40 agonist ivuxolimab. The rearrangement links TRBV6-1 to TRBJ2-7; 8 bases match TRBD1. The CDR3 nucleotides read TGTGCCAGCACCGAACCGTCGGGACAGGACTACGAGCAGTACTTC. It yields the protein CASTEPSGQDYEQYF.